The T cell receptor (beta chain) described here comes from a study of blood T cell repertoires in COVID-19. As originally analysed: Reference gene primer amplification gave nucleated cell count estimates. Some clones are missing from TCRdb's copy, which holds only in-frame ones; the method was immunoSEQ multiplex PCR. V and J calls and clone size are those listed in that table; D and trimming were worked out from the DNA. Found here are about 440,000 clones, 70% to 90% of them singletons; the top ten hold approximately 2%. Cohort allocation depended upon clinical history that participants reported. The origin of this receptor is a woman aged 18-35 years with acute COVID-19. The material sequenced was PBMCs or T cells enriched from blood (not recorded which).

Here the CDR3 DNA reads TGTGCCAGCAGTTACTCGATGGGCGGGGGAGAGACCCAGTACTTC. Its translation is CASSYSMGGGETQYF. The V gene is TRBV6-5, the J gene TRBJ2-5, with 7 bases matching TRBD2. The germline V gene has CDR1 MNHEY and CDR2 SVGAGI. The CDR3 is made up of 15 amino acids. V shed 0 bases and J 4 bases; nucleotides not matched to a gene: 5.